This T cell receptor beta chain was found in a study of technical replicates of blood from a few donors. This table comes from immunoSEQ multiplex PCR, and its TCRdb copy is limited to in-frame clones, with some not included. The data contain tens of thousands of clones, 90% to 95% of them seen just once; the ten biggest clones take up under 0.5%. This CDR3 contains 16 residues. The germline V gene has CDR1 MNHEY and CDR2 SVGAGI. J was trimmed by 6 bases and V by 0 bases; bases with no gene match: 8. The chain recombines TRBV6-5 with TRBJ2-5, with TRBD1 matching over 9 bases. The receptor's source is a human donor in good health. Sequencing was carried out using T cells isolated from PBMCs. CDR3 amino acids: CASSYSGTGFHKTQYF. CDR3 coding DNA: TGTGCCAGCAGTTACTCTGGGACAGGGTTTCACAAGACCCAGTACTTC.